This entry features one T cell receptor beta chain sequence. Its antigen is unknown. One base away there is no much larger clone; base qualities are not given. The TCR beta CDR3 regions were amplified from RNA transcripts. For the first round of RT-PCR on the TCR CDR3, the HTBI primer set was used together with the Qiagen OneStep RT-PCR kit. Libraries were constructed in a second round of multiplex PCR, after which size selection and purification were performed. Libraries were sequenced paired-end with 100 bp reads on an Illumina HiSeq2000. The paper's data handling went like this. SOAPnuke was used to process the raw data, throwing out any read that contained adapters or uncalled bases, had a mean Phred below 15, or lacked an exact constant-primer or identifier match. COPE v1.2.5 was used to merge the high-quality paired reads, and each unique nucleotide sequence was defined as a clonotype. Clonotypes were aligned to IMGT TRBV, TRBD and TRBJ reference segments using MiTCR v1.1. Analysis was restricted to V-J combinations with a frequency above 0.0001, which covered 99% to 99.2% of repertoires. A TCS score was defined as the ratio of F50 (clonal expansion) to E x V (chaos), with BLOSUM62-based TCRdist applied between CDR3 peptides within each V-J. Welch's t-statistics and random forest reduced roughly 530 V-J features to around 14, which were used in a naive Bayes classifier (R e1071). The Morisita-Horn index was used to measure how similar the thyroid and blood repertoires were. TCRdb reanalyzed the raw reads on its own, using fastp at Q25 for trimming and MiXCR for clone calling, and kept in-frame beta chains. Rows matching on CDR3 protein sequence are summarized as one entry with the most common DNA and genes. The V and J calls come from TCRdb's annotation, not from the publication. This sample has 480,000 or so distinct CDR3 sequences in its table, and 40% to 55% of those were observed once. About 45% of the sample rests with the top ten.

This record comes from a study of T cells in Graves' hyperthyroidism and ophthalmopathy (dated by TCRdb to between 2017 and 2020). Some background on the complete study: A discovery cohort of 95 to 100 patients, approximately 45 with Graves' ophthalmopathy and under 60 with stable Graves' hyperthyroidism, was used to find distinguishing TCR V-J signatures. Whether ophthalmopathy could be predicted prospectively was tested in an independent validation cohort made up of 18 hyperthyroidism patients plus 17 patients who later progressed to ophthalmopathy. The study also compared thyroid tissue and blood T-cell repertoires from about six Graves' hyperthyroidism patients. After sampling, hyperthyroidism patients received methimazole starting at 30 mg daily, and ophthalmopathy patients received high-dose intravenous methylprednisolone. The 95 to 100 discovery patients were randomly split 7:3 into training and test sets. The paper reports TCR Vbeta CDR3 sequencing of fewer than 150 peripheral blood samples: some 44 ophthalmopathy, approximately 74 hyperthyroidism and around 17 progressor patients. Overall study results and their limits: In validation, the model predicted progression to ophthalmopathy a median of approximately 6.3 months before onset, with about 64% sensitivity and 72.22% specificity. No statistical method was used to fix the sample size in advance, and group allocation was not hidden from the investigators. Most expanded thyroid clonotypes (frequency above 0.001) were also detected in blood, a finding suggesting that blood repertoires may reflect thyroid immune responses. In cross-validation, a model built on a 13 V-J signature told ophthalmopathy apart from stable hyperthyroidism with just under 90% sensitivity and around 81% specificity, and in testing the same model reached 80%/75%.

Patients with uncontrolled infections, other autoimmune diseases, pregnancy or lactation were excluded. Diagnoses were based on clinical symptoms, serum thyroxine and TRAb, thyroid ultrasound and orbital computed tomography. Total RNA was extracted using Trizol reagent, and RNA quality was assessed on an Agilent 2100 Bioanalyzer. Counted from cysteine to phenylalanine, this CDR3 has 14 amino acids. The DNA shown is the 42-base CDR3, in frame from base 1. CDR1 and CDR2, looked up from the germline V gene, are SQVTM and ANQGSEA. Unmatched junction bases come to 4, with V trimmed by 4 bases and J by 1 base.

The chain is assembled from TRBV29-1 and TRBJ1-2, with 9 bases in between that match TRBD1. The clonotype originates from an adult woman with Graves' disease, either hyperthyroidism or ophthalmopathy (not recorded which). The sequenced sample was peripheral blood or thyroid tissue (not recorded which). Here is the DNA: TGCAGCGTTGCTGAGACAGGGGGTAACTATGGCTACACCTTC. It translates as CSVAETGGNYGYTF.